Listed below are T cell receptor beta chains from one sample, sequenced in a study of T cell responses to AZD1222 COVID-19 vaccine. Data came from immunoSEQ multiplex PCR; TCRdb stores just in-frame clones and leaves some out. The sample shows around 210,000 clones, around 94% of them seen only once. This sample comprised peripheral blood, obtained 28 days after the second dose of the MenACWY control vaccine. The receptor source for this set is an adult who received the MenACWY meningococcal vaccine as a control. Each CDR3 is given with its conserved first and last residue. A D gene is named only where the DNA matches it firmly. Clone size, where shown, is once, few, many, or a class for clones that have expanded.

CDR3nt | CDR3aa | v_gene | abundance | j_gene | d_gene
TGTGCCAGCAGTCCTCGGACTAGCGGGAGGGCCATTTATGAGCAGTTCTTC | CASSPRTSGRAIYEQFF | TRBV27 | NA | TRBJ2-1 | TRBD2
TGTGCCAGTGCCGAACAGTTCGGGGACACCGCCTACGAGCAGTACTTC | CASAEQFGDTAYEQYF | TRBV19 | NA | TRBJ2-7 | NA
TGTGCCAGCAGTAGGTTTGCTAGCGTCTCCTACGAGCAGTACTTC | CASSRFASVSYEQYF | TRBV6-5 | NA | TRBJ2-7 | NA
TGTGCCAGCAGGGAGAACACTGAAGCTTTCTTT | CASRENTEAFF | TRBV28 | NA | TRBJ1-1 | NA
TGTGCCAGCAGTTCCCCGGGGGTGGTGGACTATGGCTACACCTTC | CASSSPGVVDYGYTF | TRBV28 | NA | TRBJ1-2 | NA
TGTGCCAGCAGCCCGGGTTCGGGCTATGGCTACACCTTC | CASSPGSGYGYTF | TRBV6-5 | NA | TRBJ1-2 | NA
TGTGCCAGCAGTCCATGGACTAGCGGTCTAGCCAAAAACATTCAGTACTTC | CASSPWTSGLAKNIQYF | TRBV27 | NA | TRBJ2-4 | TRBD2
TGTGCCAGCAGTTACGCCCTAAAACAGCCCTACGAGCAGTACTTC | CASSYALKQPYEQYF | TRBV6-5 | NA | TRBJ2-7 | NA
TGTGCCAGCAGTCCGCGACTGAACTCCTACAATGAGCAGTTCTTC | CASSPRLNSYNEQFF | TRBV28 | NA | TRBJ2-1 | NA
TGTGCCAGCAGCCAAGTCAACGGGCGGGCAGATACGCAGTATTTT | CASSQVNGRADTQYF | TRBV3-1/TRBV3-2 | NA | TRBJ2-3 | NA
TGTGCCTGGACCGGACAGCTGAACACTGAAGCTTTCTTT | CAWTGQLNTEAFF | TRBV30 | NA | TRBJ1-1 | NA
TGTGCCAGCAGTTTCGATCAGCCAGAGCAGTTCTTC | CASSFDQPEQFF | TRBV28 | NA | TRBJ2-1 | NA
TGTGCCAGCAGTGGGACTAGCGGGGGTCCAACCTACAATGAGCAGTTCTTC | CASSGTSGGPTYNEQFF | TRBV2 | NA | TRBJ2-1 | TRBD2
TGTGCCAGCTCACCCGCGGGACAGTTCTACGAGCAGTACTTC | CASSPAGQFYEQYF | TRBV18 | NA | TRBJ2-7 | NA
TGTGCCAGCAGTTTGCAACAGGCCTACAATGAGCAGTTCTTC | CASSLQQAYNEQFF | TRBV28 | NA | TRBJ2-1 | NA
TGTGCCAGCAGTCCGCTCGGGACAGGGAGAGGCTACACCTTC | CASSPLGTGRGYTF | TRBV5-8 | NA | TRBJ1-2 | TRBD1
TGCGCCAGCAGCTTAAGTCCCGGGACAGGGTTCCCCTACAATGAGCAGTTCTTC | CASSLSPGTGFPYNEQFF | TRBV5-1 | NA | TRBJ2-1 | TRBD1
TGTGCCAGCAGCGCAACCCCAGGTGTGAACGAGCAGTACTTC | CASSATPGVNEQYF | TRBV9 | NA | TRBJ2-7 | NA
TGTGCCAGCAGTGACGGGATCTATGGCTACACCTTC | CASSDGIYGYTF | TRBV2 | NA | TRBJ1-2 | NA
TGTGCCAGCAGCTTAAGTTTGCTAGATACGCAGTATTTT | CASSLSLLDTQYF | TRBV7-2 | NA | TRBJ2-3 | NA
TGCGCCAGCAGGGAGACAGGAGGGTCTTACGAGCAGTACTTC | CASRETGGSYEQYF | TRBV4-1 | NA | TRBJ2-7 | NA
TGTGCCAGCAGCTACACCATAGCGCCTGGGGCCCCAGATACGCAGTATTTT | CASSYTIAPGAPDTQYF | TRBV5-6 | NA | TRBJ2-3 | NA
TGTGCCACCAGCAGAGGGACAGGCCCCCCGTTAATCGAGCAGTACTTC | CATSRGTGPPLIEQYF | TRBV15 | NA | TRBJ2-7 | TRBD1
TGTGCCAGCAGCTTAGATCTTACAGGGGAAAAACTGTTTTTT | CASSLDLTGEKLFF | TRBV11-2 | NA | TRBJ1-4 | NA
TGCGCCAGCGCACCCAGCCCGGACAGGGGATCCTACGAGCAGTACTTC | CASAPSPDRGSYEQYF | TRBV4-1 | NA | TRBJ2-7 | TRBD1
TGTGCCAGCAGCTTCGGGGACCAATGGTCCCAGTACTTC | CASSFGDQWSQYF | TRBV5-4 | NA | TRBJ2-5 | NA
TGTGCCAGCAGCTTGTTCGGACTAGCGGGAGGCGGGACAGAGACCCAGTACTTC | CASSLFGLAGGGTETQYF | TRBV5-4 | NA | TRBJ2-5 | TRBD2
TGTGCCAGCAGTGACCCCGGACAGGGGGGCGGCTACACCTTC | CASSDPGQGGGYTF | TRBV25-1 | NA | TRBJ1-2 | TRBD1
TGCGCCAGCAGCCAAGCCGGACAGGGGACCTATGGCTACACCTTC | CASSQAGQGTYGYTF | TRBV4-1 | NA | TRBJ1-2 | TRBD1
TGTGCCAGCAAGCGGCGGCTAGCGGGAGACAATGAGCAGTTCTTC | CASKRRLAGDNEQFF | TRBV27 | NA | TRBJ2-1 | TRBD2
TGCAGCGTTAGGGTCCAAGAGACCCAGTACTTC | CSVRVQETQYF | TRBV29-1 | NA | TRBJ2-5 | NA
TGTGCCAGCCTTTCACTAGCGGCCACGGGATTGGGCACAGATACGCAGTATTTT | CASLSLAATGLGTDTQYF | TRBV28 | NA | TRBJ2-3 | TRBD2
TGTGCCACCAGCGGGAGACAGGGCTGGGAGACCCAGTACTTC | CATSGRQGWETQYF | TRBV15 | NA | TRBJ2-5 | TRBD1
TGTGCCAGCAGCCTAGCGGGTGAGCAGTTCTTC | CASSLAGEQFF | TRBV12-3/TRBV12-4 | NA | TRBJ2-1 | TRBD2
TGTGCCAGCAGCCCTACAGGGGGCCCTAACTATGGCTACACCTTC | CASSPTGGPNYGYTF | TRBV5-4 | NA | TRBJ1-2 | TRBD1
TGTGCCAGCAGCGCCACAGGGATCAATGAGCAGTTCTTC | CASSATGINEQFF | TRBV3-1/TRBV3-2 | NA | TRBJ2-1 | NA
TGTGCCAGTAGTAGAGCTGGATCTGGCTACACCTTC | CASSRAGSGYTF | TRBV19 | NA | TRBJ1-2 | NA
TGTGCCTTGAACAGGGGGCAGGGGGAAAAACTGTTTTTT | CALNRGQGEKLFF | TRBV30 | few | TRBJ1-4 | TRBD1
TGTGCCAGCAGAATCCGGGCCCGACCCCATGAGCAGTTCTTC | CASRIRARPHEQFF | TRBV27 | NA | TRBJ2-1 | NA
TGTGCCAGCAGCCCCATTAGCAATCAGCCCCAGCATTTT | CASSPISNQPQHF | TRBV12-3/TRBV12-4 | NA | TRBJ1-5 | NA
TGTGCCAGCAGTGTCGGGACGAACACTGAAGCTTTCTTT | CASSVGTNTEAFF | TRBV2 | NA | TRBJ1-1 | NA
TGTGCCAGCGGGGACAGCCTGAACACTGAAGCTTTCTTT | CASGDSLNTEAFF | TRBV6-6 | NA | TRBJ1-1 | TRBD1
TGTGCCAGCAGTTTTCCGACAGGGTGGGACACTGAAGCTTTCTTT | CASSFPTGWDTEAFF | TRBV28 | NA | TRBJ1-1 | TRBD1
TGTGCCAGCAGTTTATCATTCTACGAGCAGTACTTC | CASSLSFYEQYF | TRBV28 | NA | TRBJ2-7 | NA
TGTGCCAGCAGTACCCGGTCCGGCGCGGAGACCCAGTACTTC | CASSTRSGAETQYF | TRBV2 | NA | TRBJ2-5 | NA
TGTGCCAGCAGCTTAAACAGGGGAACCTACGAGCAGTACTTC | CASSLNRGTYEQYF | TRBV11-2 | NA | TRBJ2-7 | TRBD1
TGTGCCAGCCGTGGATGGGACATCGAGCAGTTCTTC | CASRGWDIEQFF | TRBV7-2 | NA | TRBJ2-1 | NA
TGCAGTGCTAGCGGTGAGACCCAGTACTTC | CSASGETQYF | TRBV20-1 | NA | TRBJ2-5 | NA
TGTGCCAGCAGCCCCCTGGGGACAGGGACAGGCGGCTACACCTTC | CASSPLGTGTGGYTF | TRBV7-9 | NA | TRBJ1-2 | TRBD1
TGTGCCAGTAGAAGACTAGCGGCTAGCACAGATACGCAGTATTTT | CASRRLAASTDTQYF | TRBV19 | NA | TRBJ2-3 | TRBD2
TGTGCCTGGAAGCCAGAGAACACCGGGGAGCTGTTTTTT | CAWKPENTGELFF | TRBV30 | NA | TRBJ2-2 | NA
TGTGCCAGCAGCGTCGGCGGGGGCCGGGAGACCCAGTACTTC | CASSVGGGRETQYF | TRBV3-1/TRBV3-2 | NA | TRBJ2-5 | NA
TGTGCCAGCAGTCCCCTCGAGGGGACTAATGAAAAACTGTTTTTT | CASSPLEGTNEKLFF | TRBV28 | NA | TRBJ1-4 | NA
TGTGCCATCAGTGGTCAGGTAACCTTCTCTGGAAACACCATATATTTT | CAISGQVTFSGNTIYF | TRBV10-3 | NA | TRBJ1-3 | NA
TGTGCCAGCAGTGAAATGGGCTTCCACAATGAGCAGTTCTTC | CASSEMGFHNEQFF | TRBV6-1 | NA | TRBJ2-1 | NA
TGTGCCAGCAGCCCCTCTGAGGGCTATGGCTACACCTTC | CASSPSEGYGYTF | TRBV7-9 | few | TRBJ1-2 | NA
TGTGCCAGCAGCCCCCCCTGGGTAGCGGCTGTGAACACCGGGGAGCTGTTTTTT | CASSPPWVAAVNTGELFF | TRBV7-9 | NA | TRBJ2-2 | NA
TGTGCCAGCAGCGCTCAGGAAACTAATGAAAAACTGTTTTTT | CASSAQETNEKLFF | TRBV9 | NA | TRBJ1-4 | NA
TGTGCCAGCAGTGGCGCCCGACAGGGATGGAAGCAGCCCCAGCATTTT | CASSGARQGWKQPQHF | TRBV28 | NA | TRBJ1-5 | TRBD1